The following is a TCR beta chain sequence with its context. Its target is unknown. The source of the sample is a study of cytomegalovirus exposure and HLA in healthy donors. Study background: Falling in the Caucasian-associated ancestry cluster were about 83% of a few hundred genotyped donors.

The V segment lost 3 bases and the J segment 5 bases; nucleotides outside the gene matches: 11. This CDR3 is built from 19 residues. Germline V lookup: CDR1 SGHRS, CDR2 YFSETQ. In the PCR, 60 Vbeta and 13 Jbeta primers were used. Assay: immunoSEQ multiplex PCR; the TCRdb copy retains only in-frame clones and omits some. The sample shows under 130,000 clones, 70% to 80% of them seen only once. Study-level results: The classifier was said to identify cytomegalovirus status with high specificity and sensitivity.

This receptor was taken from a man under 40 in good health and CMV-seronegative. The chain is built from TRBV5-1 and TRBJ2-2; 15 bases are a match to TRBD2. Sequencing was done on a sample of PBMCs. The chain's CDR3 is CASSSIPGLAGGGTGELFF. CDR3 coding DNA: TGCGCCAGCAGCTCGATTCCGGGACTAGCGGGAGGAGGGACCGGGGAGCTGTTTTTT.